This record covers a single T cell receptor beta chain. Its antigen remains undetermined. Qualities for individual bases were not recorded, and no much larger clone is one base off. The record originates from a study of T cell responses to AZD1222 COVID-19 vaccine (dated by TCRdb to about 2021). Study-level background: AZD1222 recipients whose second dose came at about 4 weeks and those whose second dose came at about 12 weeks were combined into one group, since spike-specific TCR depth and breadth did not differ between the two schedules. A total of 230 to 250 trial participants underwent TCR sequencing, of whom 207 had received two doses of AZD1222 and around 25 had received two doses of the MenACWY control vaccine. Enrollment into the trials was organized by age into subgroups of 18-55, 56-69 and 70-plus years, and those subgroups contained roughly 140, 27 and 60 TCR-sequenced participants, respectively. What the work shows at the level of the full study, not this receptor alone: Because no day 14 peak-response samples were available, repertoires were characterized only after the peak T cell response. Most participants were white British and females outnumbered males, and the authors suggested that clonal diversity may have been underestimated. Vaccine-associated CD4 TCRs spanned the whole spike protein, with dominant responses in regions 160-218 and 743-854. After two AZD1222 doses, both the breadth and the depth of spike-specific TCRs were significantly higher than at day 0 and than in MenACWY recipients. Only a handful of AZD1222 recipients were SARS-CoV-2 seropositive at baseline, limiting conclusions about previously exposed vaccinees. Epitopes outside the regions mutated in the B.1.351 and B.1.1.7 variants were reportedly recognized by nearly half of the unique spike-specific TCRs. The 56-69-year group was small, and its depth increase did not reach significance, likely because of low power.

As encoded in the germline V gene, CDR1 is MDHEN while CDR2 is SYDVKM. CDR3 length: 12 amino acids, cysteine to phenylalanine. The CDR3 DNA has 36 bases and is translated from base 1. V and J lose 4 bases and 8 bases, and a span of 11 bases separates them. The sample's time point label, in plain terms: baseline before first vaccination. Vaccinee samples were obtained from the UK trials COV001 and COV002, which included a single-blind randomized controlled phase 2/3 trial of AZD1222 (ChAdOx1 nCoV-19) in healthy adults. For TCRbeta chain sequencing, PBMC samples from trial participants were taken at day 0 and at day 28 after the second dose. The CDR3 regions of human TCRbeta chains were analyzed by immunosequencing. In the paper's pipeline: Repertoire TCRs were matched against a reference library of SARS-CoV-2-specific TCRs generated with the MIRA antigen-specificity platform. Breadth was defined as the fraction of unique TCRs that were SARS-CoV-2-associated, and depth was defined as the fraction of total T cells that were SARS-CoV-2-associated. Using the MIRA data, each spike-specific TCR was assigned both to the spike region to which the TCR was reactive and to a CD4 or CD8 class. Log10-transformed breadth and depth values were compared by one-way ANOVA with Sidak's multiple comparisons tests. Not all clones reach the TCRdb copy of this immuneACCESS table, which keeps in-frame sequences only. Checked studies attribute under half of the gap to unresolved V genes and leave the rest unexplained. That table furnishes V, J and clone size, whereas the DNA furnished D and trimming. The sample records more than 95,000 clones, approximately 88% of which are singletons. The leading ten clones occupy 2% to 3% of the sample.

Sequencing was performed on peripheral blood, taken on day 0 of AZD1222 vaccination. Rearrangement joined TRBV28 to TRBJ1-2, with the D gene call left open. The sequence was collected from an adult in good health. The sequenced DNA: TGTGCCAGCAGTTCCCAAACCAGGGGCTACACCTTC. Translated, this is CASSSQTRGYTF.